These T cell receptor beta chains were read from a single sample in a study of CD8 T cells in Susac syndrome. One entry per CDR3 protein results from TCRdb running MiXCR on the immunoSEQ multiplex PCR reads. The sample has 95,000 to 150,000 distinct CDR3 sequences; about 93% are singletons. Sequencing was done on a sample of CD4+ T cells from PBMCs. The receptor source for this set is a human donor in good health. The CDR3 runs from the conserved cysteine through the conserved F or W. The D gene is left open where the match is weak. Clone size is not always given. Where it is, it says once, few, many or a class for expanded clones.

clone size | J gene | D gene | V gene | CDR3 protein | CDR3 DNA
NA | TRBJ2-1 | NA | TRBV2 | CASSHRLRKLNNEQFF | TGTGCCAGCAGTCACAGGTTGAGAAAACTGAACAATGAGCAGTTCTTC
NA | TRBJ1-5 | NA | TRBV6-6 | CASSYGFTSSNQPQHF | TGTGCCAGCAGTTACGGTTTCACATCTAGCAATCAGCCCCAGCATTTT
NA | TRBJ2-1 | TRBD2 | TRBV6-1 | CASGGLAGGGNEQFF | TGTGCCAGCGGCGGACTAGCGGGAGGGGGGAATGAGCAGTTCTTC
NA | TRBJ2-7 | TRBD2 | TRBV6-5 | CASSSPGLAGTTYEQYF | TGTGCCAGCAGTTCCCCCGGACTAGCGGGGACAACCTACGAGCAGTACTTC
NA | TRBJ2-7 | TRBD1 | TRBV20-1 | CSARDRTGTPYEQYF | TGCAGTGCTAGAGACCGGACAGGTACCCCCTACGAGCAGTACTTC
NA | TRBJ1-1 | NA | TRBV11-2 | CASSLGQGIHTEAFF | TGTGCCAGCAGCTTAGGCCAGGGTATTCACACTGAAGCTTTCTTT
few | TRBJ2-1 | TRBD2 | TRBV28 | CATLLAGASSEQFF | TGTGCCACCCTATTAGCGGGAGCAAGTAGTGAGCAGTTCTTC
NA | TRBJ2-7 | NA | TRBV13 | CASRPRGSYEQYF | TGTGCCAGCAGGCCCCGCGGATCCTACGAGCAGTACTTC
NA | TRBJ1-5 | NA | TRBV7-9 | CASSLGAGREPQHF | TGTGCCAGCAGCTTAGGAGCAGGGCGGGAGCCCCAGCATTTT
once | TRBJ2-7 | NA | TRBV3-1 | CASSHGLDEQYF | TGTGCCAGCAGTCACGGACTTGACGAGCAGTACTTC
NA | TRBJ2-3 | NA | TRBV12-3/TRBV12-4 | CASSPWALEDTQYF | TGTGCCAGCAGTCCCTGGGCCCTCGAGGATACGCAGTATTTT
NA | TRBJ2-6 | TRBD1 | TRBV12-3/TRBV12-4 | CASSSTGVGANVLTF | TGTGCCAGCAGTTCGACAGGGGTTGGGGCCAACGTCCTGACTTTC
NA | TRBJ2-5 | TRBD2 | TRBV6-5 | CASSSQPLLAGAPETQYF | TGTGCCAGCAGTTCCCAACCACTACTAGCGGGAGCGCCGGAGACCCAGTACTTC
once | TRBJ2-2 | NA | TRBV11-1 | CASSLFQQANTGELFF | TGTGCCAGCAGTCTTTTTCAGCAGGCGAACACCGGGGAGCTGTTTTTT
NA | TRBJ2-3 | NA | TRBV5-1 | CASSLSGYSTDTQYF | TGCGCCAGCAGCTTAAGCGGTTACAGCACAGATACGCAGTATTTT